This TCR beta chain was sequenced in a study of sequential checkpoint blockade in melanoma. The treatment is: randomized to nivolumab then ipilimumab (arm A) or the reverse (arm B). Patients had received no earlier DNA-damaging chemotherapy. Sorted cells were live CD3+CD8+, lacking CD19 and CD56, from PBMCs. Clones were read by immunoSEQ multiplex PCR, and TCRdb kept only the in-frame ones, dropping some. The table has approximately 5,300 clones, about 59% seen once; the top ten hold around 45%. With V trimmed by 3 bases and J by 3 bases, 4 bases remained unmatched. This CDR3 spans 15 amino acids. The germline gives CDR1 LNHDA, CDR2 SQIVND (reference sequence).

This TCR was recovered from a human donor with melanoma. The gene calls are TRBV19 and TRBJ2-3; 9 bases are a match to TRBD2. The sample in question was CD8+ T cells sorted from blood (inferred from file names), obtained from a patient given nivolumab and ipilimumab in sequence. DNA for the CDR3: TGTGCCAGTAGTATTAGCGGGGGAGGAACAGATACGCAGTATTTT. Translated: CASSISGGGTDTQYF.